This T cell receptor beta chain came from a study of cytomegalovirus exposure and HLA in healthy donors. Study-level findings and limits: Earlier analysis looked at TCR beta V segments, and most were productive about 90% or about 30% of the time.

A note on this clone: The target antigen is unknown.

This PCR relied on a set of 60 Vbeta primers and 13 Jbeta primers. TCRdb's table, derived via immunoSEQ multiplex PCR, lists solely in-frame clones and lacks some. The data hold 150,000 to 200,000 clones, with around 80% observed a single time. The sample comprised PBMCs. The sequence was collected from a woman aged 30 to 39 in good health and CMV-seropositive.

CDR3 sequence: CASSLTGKTNSPLHF. The CDR3 DNA is TGTGCCAGCAGCTTAACCGGGAAGACGAATTCACCCCTCCACTTT. J is TRBJ1-6 and V is TRBV11-3, with D unclear. Germline assignment: CDR1 SGHNT and CDR2 YENEEA. Between the trimmed V and J ends, which lost 2 bases and 7 bases, there was a span of 12 bases. The CDR3 is made up of 15 amino acids. Based on the CDR3 plus reference TRBV11-3 and TRBJ1-6, the full variable domain is EAGVVQSPRYKIIEKKQPVAFWCNPISGHNTLYWYLQNLGQGPELLIRYENEEAVDDSQLPKDRFSAERLKGVDSTLKIQPAELGDSAVYLCASSLTGKTNSPLHFGNGTRLTVT.